Below are 25 T cell receptor beta chains sequenced from a single sample in a study of CD8+ T cells in alopecia areata. RNA extraction was followed by reverse transcription into cDNA, which acted as the sequencing template. TCRdb's copy holds only in-frame clones and misses some; the assay was immunoSEQ multiplex PCR. This sample has about 190,000 clones, with around 56% found just once. The treatment: oral pan-JAK inhibitor, 5-10 mg twice daily. The source was CD4+ T cells sorted from blood, collected at week 4, from a patient treated with tofacitinib. These receptor sequences come from a human donor with alopecia areata.

This chain links TRBV5-1 with TRBJ2-3; TRBD2 agrees at 9 bases. This CDR3 contains 15 residues. V was clipped by 6 bases and J by 7 bases; unmatched bases: 12. Looked up from germline, CDR1 is SGHRS and CDR2 is YFSETQ. The CDR3 sequence is CASNPGLAGMNTQYF. CDR3 nucleotide sequence: TGCGCCAGCAACCCAGGGCTAGCGGGAATGAATACGCAGTATTTT.

This clone has only a few counts. The rearrangement joins TRBV30 to TRBJ2-3; tentative D call: TRBD2 (6 bases). CDR1 GTSNPN and CDR2 SVGIG come from the germline V gene (reference sequence). This CDR3 has 11 amino acids. V dropped 3 bases and J dropped 6 bases, with 7 bases sitting between them. The CDR3 region is CAWRGRDTQYF. CDR3 coding DNA: TGTGCCTGGAGGGGGAGGGATACGCAGTATTTT.

This clone turned up a few times. The V call is TRBV6-1, the J call TRBJ2-7; TRBD1 aligns across 8 bases. The CDR3 has 13 amino acids. The junction had 7 bases not matched to a gene; V was cut back by 10 bases and J by 2 bases. From germline, CDR1 is MNHNS and CDR2 SASEGT. CDR3 coding DNA: TGTGCCACATTCCCGGACAGGGCCTACGAGCAGTACTTC. Its translation is CATFPDRAYEQYF.

The V and J genes are TRBV29-1 and TRBJ1-4, with 9 nucleotides matching TRBD1. This CDR3 contains 18 residues. The germline CDR1 and CDR2 sequences are SQVTM and ANQGSEA. The trim removed 5 bases at V and 0 bases at J, leaving 13 bases unmatched. CDR3 sequence (DNA): TGCAGCGTTCCCCCGCGTAGGGACAGGGATCCAACTAATGAAAAACTGTTTTTT. Protein product: CSVPPRRDRDPTNEKLFF.

The J gene is TRBJ1-5, the V gene TRBV30; D is uncertain. CDR1 GTSNPN and CDR2 SVGIG come from the germline V gene (reference sequence). Trimming shortened V by 2 bases and J by 7 bases, and 9 bases separated the two germline ends. This CDR3 spans 12 amino acids. The CDR3: CAWSLEGQPQHF. The CDR3 nucleotides are TGTGCCTGGAGTCTTGAGGGACAGCCCCAGCATTTT.

V usage is TRBV5-4 and J usage is TRBJ1-1; D might be TRBD1 (6 bases). Germline V gene data show CDR1 as SGHNT and CDR2 as YYREEE (reference sequence). The V end lost 1 base, the J end lost 4 bases, and 14 bases lay between the germline ends. This CDR3 is built from 15 residues. The CDR3 DNA reads as TGTGCCAGCAGCTTGAGGAAGGGGGAGGCCACTGAAGCTTTCTTT. It specifies CASSLRKGEATEAFF.

This clone showed up many times. This sequence joins TRBV6-6 and TRBJ1-1; TRBD1 matches at 11 bases. There are 14 residues in the CDR3. From germline, CDR1 is MNHNY and CDR2 SVGAGI (reference sequence). V shed 8 bases and J 4 bases; nucleotides not matched to a gene: 6. As DNA, the CDR3 is TGTGCCAGCTCCGGGACAGGGGGAGCCACTGAAGCTTTCTTT. Its translation: CASSGTGGATEAFF.

The chain carries TRBV30 and TRBJ2-3, with 7 bases identical to TRBD2. With 2 bases clipped from V and 5 bases from J, the junction kept 10 bases outside the gene matches. CDR3 length: 15 residues. Per germline, CDR1 GTSNPN and CDR2 SVGIG (reference sequence). The CDR3, as DNA: TGTGCCTGGAGTCGAGGCGGGAGCGGGCGAGATACGCAGTATTTT. Protein: CAWSRGGSGRDTQYF.

This clone was seen a single time. This chain joins TRBV7-2 and TRBJ1-1, with no clear D. V gave up 5 bases and J gave up 2 bases, with 15 bases separating them. Germline V CDR1 and CDR2: SGHTA, FQGNSA. The CDR3 consists of 15 residues. The CDR3 loop is CASSGSGRINTEAFF. CDR3 nucleotide sequence: TGTGCCAGCAGCGGCTCCGGGCGAATCAACACTGAAGCTTTCTTT.

The chain couples TRBV29-1 to TRBJ2-1, with 12 bases fitting TRBD2. V gave up 5 bases and J gave up 7 bases; unmatched junction bases: 6. Germline V gives CDR1 SQVTM, CDR2 ANQGSEA. The length of the CDR3 is 14 residues. Here the CDR3 reads CSVPAGLAGNEQFF. The CDR3 nucleotides are TGCAGCGTTCCCGCAGGACTAGCGGGAAATGAGCAGTTCTTC.

The CDR3 DNA sequence: TGTGCCAGCAGCTCCGGGACAGGGAGCAATCAGCCCCAGCATTTT. This codes for CASSSGTGSNQPQHF. This chain joins TRBV5-6 and TRBJ1-5; 9 nucleotides line up with TRBD1. This CDR3 region has 15 residues. Trimming at V came to 3 bases and at J to 1 base, leaving 2 bases not matched to a gene. Germline lookup yields CDR1 SGHDT and CDR2 YYEEEE. Full variable domain (missing parts from reference TRBV5-6 and TRBJ1-5): DAGVTQSPTHLIKTRGQQVTLRCSPKSGHDTVSWYQQALGQGPQFIFQYYEEEERQRGNFPDRFSGHQFPNYSSELNVNALLLGDSALYLCASSSGTGSNQPQHFGDGTRLSIL.

This clone appeared a few times. The chain combines TRBV6-6 with TRBJ2-7; D is ambiguous. This CDR3 spans 14 amino acids. Trimming removed 8 bases from V and 1 base from J, with 15 bases in between. Germline CDR1 and CDR2: MNHNY and SVGAGI (reference sequence). Here the CDR3 reads CASQVRAQSYEQYF. The DNA of the CDR3 is TGTGCCAGCCAGGTTAGGGCCCAATCCTACGAGCAGTACTTC.

This chain links TRBV29-1 with TRBJ2-1; tentatively, D is TRBD2 (6 bases). Germline V CDR1 and CDR2: SQVTM, ANQGSEA. The CDR3 is 12 amino acids. Trimming shortened V by 7 bases and J by 10 bases, and 17 bases separated the two germline ends. Here the CDR3 DNA reads TGCAGCGGGCGGGACCCCGGCGGAGAGCAGTTCTTC. Translation: CSGRDPGGEQFF.

The chain has TRBV5-6 and TRBJ2-2, with 9 bases fitting TRBD1. The V gene's germline CDR1 is SGHDT and CDR2 YYEEEE. This CDR3 contains 17 residues. Trimming cost V 1 base and J 5 bases; bases outside gene matches: 9. The CDR3 sequence is CASSLSQGAQGTGELFF. As DNA, the CDR3 is TGTGCCAGCAGCTTGTCACAGGGGGCGCAGGGAACCGGGGAGCTGTTTTTT.

V and J are TRBV7-2 and TRBJ2-4; D is unclear. The CDR3 runs to 11 residues. V dropped 5 bases and J dropped 6 bases, with 5 bases sitting between them. Germline CDR1 reads SGHTA; CDR2 reads FQGNSA. The CDR3 bases are TGTGCCAGCAGCCTAAGAAACATTCAGTACTTC. Protein sequence: CASSLRNIQYF.

The chain joins TRBV29-1 to TRBJ2-5; TRBD2 aligns across 10 bases. The CDR3 loop spans 17 amino acids. Germline-derived CDR1 and CDR2 are SQVTM and ANQGSEA. The V segment lost 3 bases and the J segment 1 base; nucleotides outside the gene matches: 11. The CDR3, as DNA: TGCAGCGTTGAGGTCTTAGCGGGAGGCTACAGCCAAGAGACCCAGTACTTC. Translating gives CSVEVLAGGYSQETQYF.

This rearrangement joins TRBV29-1 to TRBJ2-3; 7 bases map to TRBD1. Germline assignment: CDR1 SQVTM and CDR2 ANQGSEA. The CDR3 has 11 amino acids. Unmatched junction bases numbered 5, after V lost 7 bases and J lost 7 bases. In DNA form, the CDR3 reads TGCAGCGGGAAACAGGGGAATACGCAGTATTTT. This sequence encodes CSGKQGNTQYF.

The chain carries TRBV29-1 and TRBJ2-1; 7 bases map to TRBD2. V gave up 4 bases and J gave up 7 bases; unmatched junction bases: 10. There are 14 residues in the CDR3. From germline, CDR1 is SQVTM and CDR2 ANQGSEA. CDR3 amino acids: CSVVRGRAGNEQFF. The CDR3 region has the DNA TGCAGCGTTGTACGTGGGAGGGCCGGAAATGAGCAGTTCTTC.

The rearrangement uses TRBV30 and TRBJ2-2; D may correspond to TRBD1 or TRBD2 (5 bases each). V lost 0 bases to trimming and J lost 7 bases, with 15 bases between them. Germline lookup yields CDR1 GTSNPN and CDR2 SVGIG (reference sequence). The CDR3 totals 15 residues. In nucleotides, the CDR3 is TGTGCCTGGAGTGTACTAGGGGCAGAAGGCGGGGAGCTGTTTTTT. This codes for CAWSVLGAEGGELFF.

V is TRBV5-4 and J is TRBJ1-3; D remains ambiguous. V lost 1 base and J lost 2, with 7 bases in between. There are 14 residues in the CDR3. From germline, CDR1 is SGHNT and CDR2 YYREEE (reference sequence). CDR3 residues: CASSLSGTGNTIYF. CDR3 coding DNA: TGTGCCAGCAGCTTGTCCGGGACTGGAAACACCATATATTTT.

The gene calls are TRBV5-1 and TRBJ2-1; no clear D gene. The CDR3 length is 16 residues. The germline CDR1 and CDR2 sequences are SGHRS and YFSETQ. Trimming shortened V by 3 bases and J by 9 bases, and 22 bases separated the two germline ends. CDR3 residues: CASSSGVNLRTGEQFF. As DNA, the CDR3 is TGCGCCAGCAGCTCTGGGGTAAATTTGAGAACTGGTGAGCAGTTCTTC.

This chain links TRBV30 with TRBJ2-3; a possible D gene is TRBD2 (6 bases). There are 15 residues in the CDR3. Trimming removed 4 bases from V and 1 base from J, with 15 bases in between. The germline CDR1 and CDR2 sequences are GTSNPN and SVGIG (reference sequence). CDR3 region: CAWKRKRVGTDTQYF. The CDR3 nucleotides read TGTGCCTGGAAGAGAAAGCGGGTAGGCACAGATACGCAGTATTTT.

This clone was seen once. The rearrangement uses TRBV4-2 and TRBJ1-5; TRBD1 agrees at 8 bases. Per germline, CDR1 LGHNA and CDR2 YNFKEQ. J was trimmed by 4 bases and V by 6 bases; bases with no gene match: 5. The length of the CDR3 is 14 residues. The CDR3, as DNA: TGTGCCAGCAGTATGACAGGGGCAAATCAGCCCCAGCATTTT. This codes for CASSMTGANQPQHF.

The CDR3 spells CSWGQEAYEQYF. The DNA of the CDR3 is TGCAGCTGGGGACAGGAGGCCTACGAGCAGTACTTC. J is TRBJ2-7 and V is TRBV29-1, with TRBD1 matching 8 bases. J was trimmed by 2 bases and V by 8 bases; bases with no gene match: 5. The length of the CDR3 is 12 residues. CDR1 and CDR2 (germline): SQVTM, ANQGSEA.

The chain couples TRBV5-1 to TRBJ2-7; D is perhaps TRBD1 (5 bases). This CDR3 is built from 13 residues. Germline CDR1 SGHRS, CDR2 YFSETQ. V lost 1 base and J lost 0, with 5 bases in between. CDR3 residues: CASSLQGSYEQYF. The CDR3, as DNA: TGCGCCAGCAGCTTGCAGGGCTCCTACGAGCAGTACTTC.